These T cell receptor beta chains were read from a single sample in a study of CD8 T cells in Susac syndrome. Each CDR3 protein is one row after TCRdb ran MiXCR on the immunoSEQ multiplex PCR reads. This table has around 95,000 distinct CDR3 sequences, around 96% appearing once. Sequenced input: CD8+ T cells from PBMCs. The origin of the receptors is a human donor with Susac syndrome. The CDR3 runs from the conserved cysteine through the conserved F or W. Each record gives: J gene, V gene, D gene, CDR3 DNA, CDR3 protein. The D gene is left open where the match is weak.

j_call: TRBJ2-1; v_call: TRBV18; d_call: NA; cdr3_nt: TGTGCCAGCCGACTACTGGGGGGCTATGAGCAGTTCTTC; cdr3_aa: CASRLLGGYEQFF
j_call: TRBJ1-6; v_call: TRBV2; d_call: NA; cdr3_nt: TGTGCCAGCAGTGAGATGTCAGCGAGCTCCTATAATTCACCCCTCCACTTT; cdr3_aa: CASSEMSASSYNSPLHF
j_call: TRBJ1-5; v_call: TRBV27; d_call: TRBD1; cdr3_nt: TGTGCCAGCAGTGACAGGGGGGTAGAGCCCCAGCATTTT; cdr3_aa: CASSDRGVEPQHF
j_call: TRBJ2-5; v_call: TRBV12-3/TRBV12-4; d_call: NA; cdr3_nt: TGTGCCAGCAGTTTAGCGGCAGGGCAAGAGACCCAGTACTTC; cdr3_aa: CASSLAAGQETQYF
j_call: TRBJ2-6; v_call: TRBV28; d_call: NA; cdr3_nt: TGTGCCAGCAGCGGGGCTGGGGCCAACGTCCTGACTTTC; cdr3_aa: CASSGAGANVLTF
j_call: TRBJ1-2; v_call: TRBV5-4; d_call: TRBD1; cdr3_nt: TGTGCCAGCAGCTTGGGACAGGGAACCGATGGCTACACCTTC; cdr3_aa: CASSLGQGTDGYTF
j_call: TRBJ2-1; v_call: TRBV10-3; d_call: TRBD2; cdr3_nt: TGTGCCATCAGAGGGACTAGCGGCGATGAGCAGTTCTTC; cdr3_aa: CAIRGTSGDEQFF
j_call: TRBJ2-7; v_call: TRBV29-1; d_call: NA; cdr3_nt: TGCAGCGTTGAACTAGCGAGAAAGGAAAGCTACGAGCAGTACTTC; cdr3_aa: CSVELARKESYEQYF
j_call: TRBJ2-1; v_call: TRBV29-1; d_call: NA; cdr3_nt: TGCAGCGTTGAAGATGAAGGGAAGAGCTCCTACAATGAGCAGTTCTTC; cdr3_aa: CSVEDEGKSSYNEQFF
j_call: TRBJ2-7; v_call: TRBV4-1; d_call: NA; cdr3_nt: TGCGCCAGCAGCCATAGGCATTCGGACACCCCCTACGAGCAGTACTTC; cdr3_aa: CASSHRHSDTPYEQYF
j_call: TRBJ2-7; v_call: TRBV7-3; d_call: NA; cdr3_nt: TGTGCCAGCAGCCCGAGTGTTGACGGGGAGCAGTACTTC; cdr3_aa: CASSPSVDGEQYF
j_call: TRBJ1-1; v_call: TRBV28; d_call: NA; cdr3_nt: TGTGCCAGCAGTTTATACCTCGAAAACACTGAAGCTTTCTTT; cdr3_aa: CASSLYLENTEAFF
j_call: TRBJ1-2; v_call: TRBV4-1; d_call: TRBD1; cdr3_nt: TGCGCCAGCAGCCAAGATGAGGGGGCCACCTATGGCTACACCTTC; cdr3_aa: CASSQDEGATYGYTF
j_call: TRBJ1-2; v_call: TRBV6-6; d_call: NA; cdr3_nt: TGTGCCAGCAGTTACGTGGCGACGAGTGGCTACACCTTC; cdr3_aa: CASSYVATSGYTF
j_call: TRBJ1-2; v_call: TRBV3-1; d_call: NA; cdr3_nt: TGTGCCAGCAGCCAAGATCCCGGCGTATCGGGCTATGGCTACACCTTC; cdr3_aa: CASSQDPGVSGYGYTF
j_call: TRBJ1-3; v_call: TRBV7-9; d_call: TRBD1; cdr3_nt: TGTGCCAGCAGCCCGACAGGGTTCCCTGGAAACACCATATATTTT; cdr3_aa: CASSPTGFPGNTIYF
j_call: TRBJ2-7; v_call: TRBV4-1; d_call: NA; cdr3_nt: TGCGCCAGCAGCCAAGGGGGGGCAGCGCCGTTATACGAGCAGTACTTC; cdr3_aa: CASSQGGAAPLYEQYF
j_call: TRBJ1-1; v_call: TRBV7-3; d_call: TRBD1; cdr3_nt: TGTGCCAGCAGCTTGCAGGGGACAGGGGGCGCGAACACTGAAGCTTTCTTT; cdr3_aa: CASSLQGTGGANTEAFF
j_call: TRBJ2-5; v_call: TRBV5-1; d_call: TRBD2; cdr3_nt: TGCGCCAGCAGCTTGCGGGGGGAAGAGACCCAGTACTTC; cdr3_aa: CASSLRGEETQYF
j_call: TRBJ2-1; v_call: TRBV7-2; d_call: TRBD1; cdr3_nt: TGTGCCAGCAGGAGGGACAGAAACAATGAGCAGTTCTTC; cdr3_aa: CASRRDRNNEQFF
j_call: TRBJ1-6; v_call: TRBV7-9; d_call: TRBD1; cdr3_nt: TGTGCCAGCAGGGGACAGTCTAATTCACCCCTCCACTTT; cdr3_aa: CASRGQSNSPLHF
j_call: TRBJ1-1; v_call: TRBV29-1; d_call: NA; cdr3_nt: TGCAGCGTTGAATATTACACTGAAGCTTTCTTT; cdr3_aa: CSVEYYTEAFF
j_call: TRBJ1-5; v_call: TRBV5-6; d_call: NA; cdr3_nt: TGTGCCAGCAGCGAAAGCCTTGGGCCCCAGCATTTT; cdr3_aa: CASSESLGPQHF
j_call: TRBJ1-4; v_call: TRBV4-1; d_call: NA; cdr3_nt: TGCGCCAGCAGCCAGGGGGTTGCTAATGAAAAACTGTTTTTT; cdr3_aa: CASSQGVANEKLFF
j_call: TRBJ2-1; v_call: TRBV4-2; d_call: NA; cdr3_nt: TGTGCCAGCAGCCCCCCGGGACTCGGCCACAATGAGCAGTTCTTC; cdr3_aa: CASSPPGLGHNEQFF